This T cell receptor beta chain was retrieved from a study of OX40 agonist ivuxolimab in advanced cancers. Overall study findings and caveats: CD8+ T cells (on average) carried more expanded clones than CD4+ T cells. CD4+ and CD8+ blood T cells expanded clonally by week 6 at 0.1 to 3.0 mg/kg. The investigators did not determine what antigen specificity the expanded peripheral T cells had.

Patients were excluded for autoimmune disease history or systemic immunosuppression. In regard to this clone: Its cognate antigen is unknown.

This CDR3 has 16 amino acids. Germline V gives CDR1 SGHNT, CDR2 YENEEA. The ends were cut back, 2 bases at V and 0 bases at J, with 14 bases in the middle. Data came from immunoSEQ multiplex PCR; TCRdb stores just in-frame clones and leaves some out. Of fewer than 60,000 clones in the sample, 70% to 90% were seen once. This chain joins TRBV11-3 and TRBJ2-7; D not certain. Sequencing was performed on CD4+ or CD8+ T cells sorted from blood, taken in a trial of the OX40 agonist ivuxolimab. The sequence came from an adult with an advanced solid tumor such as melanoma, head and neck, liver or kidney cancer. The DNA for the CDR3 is TGTGCCAGCAGCTTAAGGAAAGACGTACACTCCTACGAGCAGTACTTC. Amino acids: CASSLRKDVHSYEQYF.